The next 32 T cell receptor beta chains were all read from a single sample in a study of shared T cell receptors in the human thymus. The table came from immunoSEQ multiplex PCR; TCRdb's copy has only in-frame clones and leaves some out. The data contain 550,000 to 800,000 clones, approximately 83% of them seen just once; the ten biggest clones take up over 0.008%. The data were also submitted as part of a second study, on human thymus T cells.

Sequenced input: thymocytes. These receptors were collected from a girl under three years old with a congenital heart defect.

Worth noting for this clone: This same CDR3 is encoded by further DNA sequences in the sample. This rearrangement joins TRBV5-6 to TRBJ2-7; D gene uncertain. Per germline, CDR1 SGHDT and CDR2 YYEEEE. The CDR3 has 13 amino acids. The V end was cut by 0 bases, the J end by 3 bases, with 7 bases between. CDR3 loop: CASSLDRDYEQYF. The CDR3 DNA is TGTGCCAGCAGCTTGGACAGAGACTACGAGCAGTACTTC.

This chain joins TRBV7-9 and TRBJ1-2; 7 bases are a match to TRBD1. Germline V lookup: CDR1 SEHNR, CDR2 FQNEAQ (reference sequence). The CDR3 has 13 amino acids. Trimming took 4 bases from V and 5 from J; bases not matched to a gene: 4. The CDR3 is CASSWDSMYGYTF. CDR3 sequence (DNA): TGTGCCAGCAGCTGGGACAGCATGTATGGCTACACCTTC.

The V and J genes are TRBV5-1 and TRBJ2-3, with D tentatively TRBD1 (6 bases). Germline assignment: CDR1 SGHRS and CDR2 YFSETQ. The CDR3 is made up of 16 amino acids. V lost 6 bases and J 1 base, leaving 18 bases between the germline ends. The CDR3 sequence is CASTWDKGCCTDTQYF. CDR3 sequence (DNA): TGCGCCAGCACTTGGGACAAGGGCTGCTGCACAGATACGCAGTATTTT.

The rearrangement uses TRBV5-1 and TRBJ2-7; TRBD1 might be the D (5 bases). The V and J ends lost 0 bases and 5 bases respectively, with 15 bases between them. CDR3 length equals 15 residues. Germline V lookup: CDR1 SGHRS, CDR2 YFSETQ. The chain's CDR3 is CASSLGGPEGDEQYF. CDR3 coding DNA: TGCGCCAGCAGCTTGGGAGGCCCCGAAGGGGACGAGCAGTACTTC.

This clone has just one count. The CDR3 loop is CASSQRDRNSGSPLHF. In DNA form, the CDR3 reads TGTGCCAGCTCACAGCGGGACAGGAATTCGGGCTCACCCCTCCACTTT. J is TRBJ1-6 and V is TRBV18, with 8 bases identical to TRBD1. The CDR3 contains 16 residues. J lost 10 bases, V lost 4 bases, and 12 bases had no gene match. The germline V gene has CDR1 KGHSH and CDR2 LQKENI.

This clone showed up just once. This sequence joins TRBV7-9 and TRBJ1-1; 8 bases align to TRBD1. With V trimmed by 1 base and J by 6 bases, 19 bases remained unmatched. This CDR3 comprises 19 residues. CDR1 is SEHNR, CDR2 FQNEAQ, per germline (reference sequence). This CDR3 reads CASSLVGTRQGRVSAEAFF. The CDR3 nucleotides are TGTGCCAGCAGCTTAGTAGGCACCAGACAGGGGAGGGTTTCCGCTGAAGCTTTCTTT.

The CDR3 loop is CASSQDGTVLEGQYF. The CDR3 DNA is TGTGCCAGCAGCCAAGATGGCACCGTTTTAGAGGGCCAGTACTTC. The V call is TRBV14, the J call TRBJ2-5; maybe TRBD2 (5 bases). In germline, CDR1 is SGHDN, CDR2 FVKESK. CDR3 length: 15 amino acids. The V gene lost 0 bases and the J gene lost 10 bases, with 18 bases spanning the gap.

The genes are TRBV6-5 and TRBJ1-5, with D perhaps matching TRBD1 (5 bases). The CDR3 is 15 residues long. The V end lost 0 bases, the J end lost 3 bases, and 9 bases lay between the germline ends. Germline lookup yields CDR1 MNHEY and CDR2 SVGAGI. In DNA form, the CDR3 reads TGTGCCAGCAGTTACTCAGGGGCCATCAATCAGCCCCAGCATTTT. Translation: CASSYSGAINQPQHF.

This chain connects TRBV6-5 to TRBJ1-2, with TRBD1 matching 7 bases. Germline lookup yields CDR1 MNHEY and CDR2 SVGAGI. J lost 6 bases, V lost 2 bases, and 3 bases had no gene match. This CDR3 is 13 amino acids long. CDR3 residues: CASSYAQGHGYTF. The CDR3 DNA reads as TGTGCCAGCAGTTACGCACAGGGGCATGGCTACACCTTC.

This clone has more than one count but fewer than ten. The chain carries TRBV5-1 and TRBJ2-7; TRBD1 matches 7 bases. CDR3 length equals 14 residues. Per germline, CDR1 SGHRS and CDR2 YFSETQ. Trimming took 4 bases from V and 5 from J; bases not matched to a gene: 9. DNA of the CDR3: TGCGCCAGCAGCCGCCGGGACAGAGTCCACGAGCAGTACTTC. Residues: CASSRRDRVHEQYF.

The chain couples TRBV18 to TRBJ1-5, with D maybe TRBD1 (5 bases). The CDR3 contains 14 residues. The V gene lost 3 bases and the J gene lost 3 bases, with 9 bases spanning the gap. Germline V lookup: CDR1 KGHSH, CDR2 LQKENI. The CDR3 region is CASSPGGDNQPQHF. The DNA of the CDR3 is TGTGCCAGCTCACCCGGAGGGGACAATCAGCCCCAGCATTTT.

The rearrangement links TRBV5-4 to TRBJ2-5; 7 bases match TRBD2. The CDR3 sequence is 16 residues long. Trimming removed 0 bases from V and 2 bases from J; junction bases left unmatched: 7. Germline V gene sequence: CDR1 SGHNT, CDR2 YYREEE (reference sequence). The CDR3 region has the DNA TGTGCCAGCAGCTTGGGGCTAGCGGTAAGACAAGAGACCCAGTACTTC. Translating it yields CASSLGLAVRQETQYF.

V usage is TRBV7-2 and J usage is TRBJ2-7; 9 positions match TRBD1. V lost 4 bases, J lost 6 bases, and 10 bases stayed unmatched. The length of the CDR3 is 15 residues. Germline CDR1 is SGHTA and CDR2 is FQGNSA. The CDR3, as DNA: TGTGCCAGCAGCTCACGGACAGGGGAGATATTCGAGCAGTACTTC. It encodes CASSSRTGEIFEQYF.

J is TRBJ1-1 and V is TRBV7-2, with a weak D call TRBD1 (5 bases). The V gene lost 5 bases and the J gene lost 8 bases, with 18 bases spanning the gap. This CDR3 region has 14 residues. Germline values: CDR1 SGHTA, CDR2 FQGNSA. CDR3 nucleotides: TGTGCCAGCAGCGATAACCAGGGTCTTCACGAAGCTTTCTTT. Translating it yields CASSDNQGLHEAFF.

The rearrangement uses TRBV5-4 and TRBJ1-1; no definite D call. Trimming shortened V by 4 bases and J by 6 bases, and 10 bases separated the two germline ends. CDR1 and CDR2 (germline): SGHNT, YYREEE (reference sequence). CDR3 length: 12 amino acids. The CDR3 nucleotides read TGTGCCAGCAGCCTTATCGGGGCTGAAGCTTTCTTT. Its translation is CASSLIGAEAFF.

V gene TRBV11-2 combines with J gene TRBJ2-2, with a weak D call TRBD2 (6 bases). V was shortened by 3 bases and J by 2 bases, with 16 bases between the two germline ends. Germline V gene data show CDR1 as SGHAT and CDR2 as FQNNGV. This CDR3 has 17 residues. CDR3 DNA: TGTGCCAGCAGCTTTGCGTGGGTAGCGGACAACACCGGGGAGCTGTTTTTT. Translating gives CASSFAWVADNTGELFF.

In its sample, this clone was seen a few times. DNA of the CDR3: TGCGCCAGCAGCCCGGGGGGGACTAGCGGGGGGCGTGAAGAGACCCAGTACTTC. Amino acids: CASSPGGTSGGREETQYF. The rearrangement links TRBV5-1 to TRBJ2-5; 15 bases map to TRBD2. CDR1 and CDR2 (germline): SGHRS, YFSETQ. After removal of 4 bases from V and 3 bases from J, the junction contained 10 bases not matched to a gene. CDR3 length: 18 residues.

The V gene is TRBV19, the J gene TRBJ1-2; unclear D gene. Germline CDR1 reads LNHDA; CDR2 reads SQIVND (reference sequence). The CDR3 is made up of 13 amino acids. Trimming took off 1 base at V and 5 bases at J, with 8 bases between the two ends. CDR3 nucleotide sequence: TGTGCCAGTAGTATAGCAGGCTCTTATGGCTACACCTTC. It encodes CASSIAGSYGYTF. The whole variable domain, filled in from reference TRBV19 and TRBJ1-2, reads DGGITQSPKYLFRKEGQNVTLSCEQNLNHDAMYWYRQDPGQGLRLIYYSQIVNDFQKGDIAEGYSVSREKKESFPLTVTSAQKNPTAFYLCASSIAGSYGYTFGSGTRLTVV.

The chain couples TRBV21-1 to TRBJ1-1. TRBV21-1 constitutes a pseudogene. The CDR3 totals 10 residues. CDR3 region: CASSCVEAFF. DNA for the CDR3: TGTGCCAGCAGCTGTGTAGAAGCTTTCTTT.

The genes are TRBV2 and TRBJ2-7; 8 nucleotides align to TRBD1. V was pared by 4 bases and J by 0 bases, with 11 bases of the junction left unmatched. The CDR3 runs to 17 residues. From germline, CDR1 is SNHLY and CDR2 FYNNEI. CDR3 protein: CASSGTGTPLLSYEQYF. CDR3 coding DNA: TGTGCCAGCAGTGGGACAGGGACCCCCCTCCTCTCCTACGAGCAGTACTTC. Using reference TRBV2 and TRBJ2-7 for the parts outside the CDR3, the full variable domain is EPEVTQTPSHQVTQMGQEVILRCVPISNHLYFYWYRQILGQKVEFLVSFYNNEISEKSEIFDDQFSVERPDGSNFTLKIRSTKLEDSAMYFCASSGTGTPLLSYEQYFGPGTRLTVT.

The chain employs TRBV28 and TRBJ1-2; 9 bases are a match to TRBD1. Germline CDR1 is MDHEN and CDR2 is SYDVKM. Germline trimming cut 5 bases from V and 6 bases from J; bases unmatched to any gene: 13. The CDR3 is made up of 16 amino acids. CDR3 bases: TGTGCCAGCAGTGCGGCTACCGGGACAGGGATACATGGCTACACCTTC. It codes for CASSAATGTGIHGYTF.

The rearrangement links TRBV20-1 to TRBJ2-7; the match to TRBD1 covers 8 bases. With V trimmed by 5 bases and J by 6 bases, 3 bases remained unmatched. The CDR3 runs 11 residues. The germline V gene has CDR1 DFQATT and CDR2 SNEGSKA (reference sequence). Here the CDR3 DNA reads TGCAGTGCTCGGACAGGGAGCGAGCAGTACTTC. Translating gives CSARTGSEQYF.

With regard to this clone: Germline is not matched at one junction end, which may reflect a read error. Other DNA sequences within the sample encode an identical CDR3. The chain recombines TRBV5-8 with TRBJ1-6; D is ambiguous. CDR1 is SGHTS, CDR2 YDEGEE, per germline. The CDR3 is made up of 16 amino acids. The CDR3 reads CASRVGRSSYNSPLHF. As DNA, the CDR3 is TGTGCCAGCAGGGTGGGGAGGAGCTCCTATAATTCCCCCCTCCACTTT.

The rearrangement uses TRBV5-1 and TRBJ1-2; D may be TRBD1 (6 bases). Trimming shortened V by 2 bases and J by 6 bases, and 14 bases separated the two germline ends. The CDR3 is made up of 14 amino acids. CDR1 and CDR2 (germline): SGHRS, YFSETQ. Here the CDR3 reads CASSFRGGDHGYTF. The CDR3 region has the DNA TGCGCCAGCAGCTTCAGGGGTGGGGACCATGGCTACACCTTC.

This chain connects TRBV5-1 to TRBJ1-3; D possibly corresponds to TRBD1 (6 bases). Deletions cut 3 bases from V and 4 bases from J, with 17 bases between. This CDR3 has 16 amino acids. The germline gives CDR1 SGHRS, CDR2 YFSETQ. Here the CDR3 reads CASSSASGGGGNTIYF. As DNA, the CDR3 is TGCGCCAGCAGCTCGGCCAGCGGGGGCGGGGGAAACACCATATATTTT.

The chain employs TRBV4-3 and TRBJ1-5, with TRBD1 matching over 10 bases. The germline V gene has CDR1 LGHNA and CDR2 YSLEER. The CDR3 length is 21 residues. J was trimmed by 2 bases and V by 0 bases; bases with no gene match: 16. The CDR3 DNA is TGCGCCAGCAGCCAAGAAAGGGGGGACAGGGGCGAAGAGGAGGGCAATCAGCCCCAGCATTTT. As protein: CASSQERGDRGEEEGNQPQHF.

This chain connects TRBV9 to TRBJ1-6; no definite D call. Germline-derived CDR1 and CDR2 are SGDLS and YYNGEE. V was trimmed by 6 bases and J by 7 bases, leaving 11 bases between them. This CDR3 contains 13 residues. CDR3 DNA sequence: TGTGCCAGCAACCAAAACGGGAATTCACCCCTCCACTTT. Its protein product is CASNQNGNSPLHF.

Regarding this clone: A read error may account for a junction end that differs from germline. The genes are TRBV7-7 and TRBJ2-3; D is undetermined. CDR1 is SSHAT and CDR2 is FNYEAQ in the germline V gene (reference sequence). The CDR3 runs to 14 residues. The CDR3 DNA follows: TGTGCTAGCAGCTTAGACTTGATCACAGATACGCAGTATTTT. Amino acids: CASSLDLITDTQYF.

This rearrangement joins TRBV5-5 to TRBJ2-7; possible D gene TRBD2, 7 bases. Germline CDR1 reads SGHKS; CDR2 reads YYEKEE (reference sequence). V was trimmed by 3 bases and J by 6 bases, leaving 19 bases between them. CDR3 length: 15 residues. In DNA form, the CDR3 reads TGTGCCAGCAGCTCCCCGGAGACCGGGGGGCGCGAGCAGTACTTC. Protein sequence: CASSSPETGGREQYF.

This clone was seen once. This chain joins TRBV7-2 and TRBJ1-4; tentatively, D is TRBD1 (5 bases). CDR3 length equals 15 residues. Germline V gene lookup returns CDR1 SGHTA and CDR2 FQGNSA. Trimming stripped 2 bases from V and 8 bases from J, with 15 bases between. CDR3 bases: TGTGCCAGCAGCTTATCCAGGGTTTTAGAAGAAAAACTGTTTTTT. It translates to CASSLSRVLEEKLFF. The full variable domain, completed using reference TRBV7-2 and TRBJ1-4, is GAGVSQSPSNKVTEKGKDVELRCDPISGHTALYWYRQSLGQGLEFLIYFQGNSAPDKSGLPSDRFSAERTGGSVSTLTIQRTQQEDSAVYLCASSLSRVLEEKLFFGSGTQLSVL.

The rearrangement links TRBV19 to TRBJ2-3; weak D call: TRBD2 (7 bases). The CDR3 has 15 amino acids. Germline V gene sequence: CDR1 LNHDA, CDR2 SQIVND (reference sequence). The V end was cut by 6 bases, the J end by 0 bases, with 13 bases between. The CDR3 DNA follows: TGTGCCAGTAGCCCGGGGGGCCGTAGCACAGATACGCAGTATTTT. Amino acids: CASSPGGRSTDTQYF.

The chain carries TRBV27 and TRBJ1-2; 9 bases are a match to TRBD1. Germline-derived CDR1 and CDR2 are MNHEY and SMNVEV (reference sequence). The trim removed 4 bases at V and 3 bases at J, leaving 0 bases unmatched. This CDR3 has 13 amino acids. In DNA, the CDR3 is TGTGCCAGCAGTTGGACAGGGGACTATGGCTACACCTTC. Protein product: CASSWTGDYGYTF.